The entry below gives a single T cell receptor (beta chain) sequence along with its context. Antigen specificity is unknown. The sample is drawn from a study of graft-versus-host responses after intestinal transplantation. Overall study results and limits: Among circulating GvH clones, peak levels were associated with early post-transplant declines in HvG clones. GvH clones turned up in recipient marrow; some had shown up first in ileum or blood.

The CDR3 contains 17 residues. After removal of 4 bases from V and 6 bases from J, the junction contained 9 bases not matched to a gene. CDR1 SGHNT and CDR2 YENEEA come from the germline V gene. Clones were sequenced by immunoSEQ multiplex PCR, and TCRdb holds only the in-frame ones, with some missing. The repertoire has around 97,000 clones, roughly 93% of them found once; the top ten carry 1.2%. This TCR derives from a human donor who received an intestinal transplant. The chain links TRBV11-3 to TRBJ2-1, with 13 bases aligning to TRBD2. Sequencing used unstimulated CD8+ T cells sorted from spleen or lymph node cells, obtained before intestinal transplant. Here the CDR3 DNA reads TGTGCCAGCAGCTCTTATGGAAGACTAGCGGGGGGCAATGAGCAGTTCTTC. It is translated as CASSSYGRLAGGNEQFF.